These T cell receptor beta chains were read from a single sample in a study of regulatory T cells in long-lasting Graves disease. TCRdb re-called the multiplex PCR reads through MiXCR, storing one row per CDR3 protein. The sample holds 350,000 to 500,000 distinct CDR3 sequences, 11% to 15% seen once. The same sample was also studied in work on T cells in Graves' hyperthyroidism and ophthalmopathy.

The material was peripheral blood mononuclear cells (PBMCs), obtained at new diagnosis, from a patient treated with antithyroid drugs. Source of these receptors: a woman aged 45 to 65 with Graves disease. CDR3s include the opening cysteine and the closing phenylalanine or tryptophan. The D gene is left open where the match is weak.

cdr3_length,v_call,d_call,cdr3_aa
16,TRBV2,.,CASSDWGPTGIYGYTF
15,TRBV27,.,CASSPGASSTDTQYF
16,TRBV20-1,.,CSARDSGPGQIYGYTF
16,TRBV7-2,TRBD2,CASSLDSSGGYNEQFF
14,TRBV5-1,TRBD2,CASRATSAQETQYF
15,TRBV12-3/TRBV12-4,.,CASNPGSGLSYEQYF
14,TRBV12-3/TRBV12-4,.,CASSLVAVTYEQYF
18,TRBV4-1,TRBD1,CASSQVAATGLFGNEQYF
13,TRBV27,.,CASWGTDTGELFF
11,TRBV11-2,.,CASTRDYEQYF
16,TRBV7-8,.,CASSLWWDRPPREQYF
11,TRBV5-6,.,CASSWKSEQFF
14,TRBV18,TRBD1,CASSSGQDGYGYTF
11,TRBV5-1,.,CASRRTDTQYF
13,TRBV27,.,CASSPSGGIGQFF
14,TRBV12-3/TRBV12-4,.,CASTWGSSYNEQFF
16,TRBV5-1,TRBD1,CASSLPKGTGDETQYF
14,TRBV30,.,CAWEPGQLYNEQFF
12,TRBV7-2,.,CASSSQRGEQYF
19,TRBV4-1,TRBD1,CASSQAGQGEFGNTGELFF
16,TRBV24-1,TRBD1,CATSDSQGALPGELFF
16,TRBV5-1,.,CASSGGTAGDSDTQYF
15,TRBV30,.,CAWSVRASTSYGYTF
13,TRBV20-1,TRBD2,CSARLAGMNTQYF
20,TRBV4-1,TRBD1,CASSQEPPGQARATNEKLFF
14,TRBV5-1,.,CASSLGDSGDEQFF
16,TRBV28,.,CASSSPTGVYNSPLHF
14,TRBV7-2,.,CASSLGRSSETQYF
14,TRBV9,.,CASSVEAGRNEQYF